This T cell receptor (beta chain) was identified in a study of shared clonotypes between healthy human individuals. The protocol was immunoSEQ multiplex PCR, while the TCRdb copy is restricted to in-frame clones and leaves out a portion. The sample has 1 million to 1.3 million clones, more than 75% seen once; the top ten hold 0.5% to 0.65%. Germline CDR1 is MGHRA and CDR2 is YSYEKL. The J segment lost 0 bases and the V segment lost 4 bases, leaving 4 bases of the junction unmatched. CDR3 length equals 16 residues. Material for sequencing was memory CD4+ T cells from PBMCs. Subset given: CD45RA-negative fraction. The sequence came from a man younger than 35 in good health. Some clones in this sample may be carry-over from other donors' samples. This chain links TRBV4-1 with TRBJ2-1; 9 bases align to TRBD2. The CDR3 DNA is TGCGCCAGCAGCCGCGCGGGAGGGGCCTCCTACAATGAGCAGTTCTTC. As protein: CASSRAGGASYNEQFF.